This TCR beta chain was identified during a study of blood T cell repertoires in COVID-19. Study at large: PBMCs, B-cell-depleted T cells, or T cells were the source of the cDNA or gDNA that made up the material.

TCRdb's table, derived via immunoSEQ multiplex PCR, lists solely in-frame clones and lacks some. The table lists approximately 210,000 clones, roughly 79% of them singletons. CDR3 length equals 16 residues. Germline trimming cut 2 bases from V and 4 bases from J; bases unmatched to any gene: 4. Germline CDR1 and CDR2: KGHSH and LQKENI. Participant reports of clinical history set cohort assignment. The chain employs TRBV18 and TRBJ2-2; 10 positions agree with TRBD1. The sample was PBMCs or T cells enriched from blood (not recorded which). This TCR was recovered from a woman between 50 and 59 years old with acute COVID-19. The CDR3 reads CASSPGTGVATGELFF. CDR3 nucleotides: TGTGCCAGCTCACCAGGGACAGGGGTGGCCACCGGGGAGCTGTTTTTT.